This T cell receptor beta chain was retrieved from a study of blood T cell repertoires in COVID-19. At the level of the study: Collection of acute and convalescent COVID-19 samples took place in the United States, Italy and Spain. PBMCs, B-cell-depleted T cells, or T cells provided the cDNA or gDNA that made up the material.

The CDR3 extends over 11 amino acids. The V end was cut by 6 bases, the J end by 5 bases, with 7 bases between. Per the germline V gene, CDR1 is MNHEY and CDR2 is SVGAGI. Original processing notes: How many nucleated cells were present was estimated from reference gene primer amplification. TCRdb keeps only in-frame clones here, not all; method: immunoSEQ multiplex PCR. That table is the source of V, J and clone size, and D and trimming were worked out from the DNA. The sample includes about 290,000 clones, about 89% of them seen just once. This clone was observed a few times. The rearrangement uses TRBV6-5 and TRBJ1-1, with D tentatively TRBD1 (5 bases). The material sequenced was peripheral blood. This clonotype was sampled from a man aged 40-49 years with acute or convalescent COVID-19. As DNA, the CDR3 is TGTGCCAGCAGCGGGGGAACTGAAGCTTTCTTT. Translated, it gives CASSGGTEAFF.